These T cell receptor beta chains were read from a single sample in a study of cytomegalovirus exposure and HLA in healthy donors. Only in-frame clones appear in the TCRdb table, and some are missing; sequencing was by immunoSEQ multiplex PCR. The sample lists roughly 140,000 clones, 75% occurring once. The sequenced material came from PBMCs. These receptors were collected from a young man in good health and CMV-seronegative. Each CDR3 is given with its conserved first and last residue. The order of the fields is J gene, clone size, V gene, D gene, CDR3 DNA, CDR3 protein. The D gene is left open where the match is weak. A row's size may be missing; if present it is once, few, many or a size class.

>TRBJ1-1|.|TRBV29-1|.
TGCAGCGTTGGGCTGAACACTGAAGCTTTCTTT
CSVGLNTEAFF
>TRBJ2-1|.|TRBV27|.
TGTGCCAGCAGTTTTAACGGTATAAGGAGGCGGCCCGGCAATGAGCAGTTCTTC
CASSFNGIRRRPGNEQFF
>TRBJ1-1|once|TRBV18|TRBD1
TGTGCCAGCTCACCTTTGACAGGGATGGTGAACACTGAAGCTTTCTTT
CASSPLTGMVNTEAFF
>TRBJ2-3|.|TRBV5-1|TRBD2
TGCGCCAGCAGCTCAACTCTCGGGACTAGCGGCACAGATACGCAGTATTTT
CASSSTLGTSGTDTQYF
>TRBJ2-7|.|TRBV20-1|TRBD1
TGCAGTGCCCCCGACAGGGACGAGCAGTACTTC
CSAPDRDEQYF
>TRBJ2-6|.|TRBV28|.
TGTGCCAGCAGTTTATCGGCCCATACTTGGGGGAGGTTATCCCCATCTGGGGCCAACGTCCTGACTTTC
CASSLSAHTWGRLSPSGANVLTF
>TRBJ2-7|.|TRBV25-1|.
TGTGCCAGCAGTGGAGGTAACGAGCAGTACTTC
CASSGGNEQYF
>TRBJ2-5|.|TRBV5-1|TRBD2
TGCGCCAGCAGCCCCAGCCCGGGGGGGGAGACCCAGTACTTC
CASSPSPGGETQYF
>TRBJ2-2|.|TRBV28|TRBD2
TGTGCCAGCAGTCTCCTCGGGGCGGGAGGAAACGGGGAGCTGTTTTTT
CASSLLGAGGNGELFF
>TRBJ2-1|.|TRBV29-1|.
TGCAGCGTCGCAGCGGGCTCCTACAATGAGCAGTTCTTC
CSVAAGSYNEQFF
>TRBJ1-4|.|TRBV7-9|.
TGTGCCAGCAGCTTAAAGGAGCACGAAAAACTGTTTTTT
CASSLKEHEKLFF
>TRBJ1-3|few|TRBV29-1|.
TGCAGCGTGGCCCACAGCTTGGGAAACACCATATATTTT
CSVAHSLGNTIYF
>TRBJ1-1|.|TRBV7-9|.
TGCGCCAGCAGCCCAGGGAGAGGGGAGGGGTACACTGAAGCTTTCTTT
CASSPGRGEGYTEAFF
>TRBJ2-1|.|TRBV11-2|.
TGTGCCAGCAGCTTGGAGCGTTATGAGCAGTTCTTC
CASSLERYEQFF
>TRBJ2-7|.|TRBV20-1|.
TGCAGTGTTGAAGGGGGTATGCAGTACTTC
CSVEGGMQYF
>TRBJ2-3|few|TRBV6-4|TRBD2
TGTGCCAGCAGTGATCCGCCGGGAGGGAGGACAGATACGCAGTATTTT
CASSDPPGGRTDTQYF
>TRBJ2-1|.|TRBV5-1|TRBD2
TGCGCCAGCAGTTCCAGGACTAGCGGGAGCTCCTACAATGAGCAGTTCTTC
CASSSRTSGSSYNEQFF
>TRBJ2-1|.|TRBV19|TRBD2
TGTGCCAGTAGTATAGAGGGGACTAGCGGGGGGTACAATGAGCAGTTCTTC
CASSIEGTSGGYNEQFF
>TRBJ2-3|.|TRBV7-9|TRBD1
TGTGCCAGCAGCTTACAAGGACAGGGGGCAGATACGCAGTATTTT
CASSLQGQGADTQYF
>TRBJ1-2|.|TRBV7-9|TRBD1
TGTTCCAGCAGCTCCACCCGGACAGGCGGAGTCTATGGCTACACCTTC
CSSSSTRTGGVYGYTF
>TRBJ2-2|.|TRBV30|TRBD1
TGTGCCTGGAGTCTCGTGGGACAGACCGGGGAGCTGTTTTTT
CAWSLVGQTGELFF
>TRBJ2-1|few|TRBV6-5|TRBD2
TGTGCCAGCATGTCGACTAGCGGGAGTTACAATGAGCAGTTCTTC
CASMSTSGSYNEQFF
>TRBJ2-1|.|TRBV6-6|.
TGCGCCGAGGGCTTCTCCTACAATGAGCAGTTCTTC
CAEGFSYNEQFF
>TRBJ1-3|once|TRBV18|TRBD1
TGTGCCAGCTCACTCCGACAGGGGGCTGACGGAAACACCATATATTTT
CASSLRQGADGNTIYF
>TRBJ1-5|.|TRBV28|.
TGTGCCAGCAGTTTAGTTTTCGGGACGGGACTTAATCAGCCCCAGCATTTT
CASSLVFGTGLNQPQHF
>TRBJ2-7|.|TRBV19|.
TGTGCCAGTAGTCCCCGACAGGAAACTCGGGAGCAGTACTTC
CASSPRQETREQYF
>TRBJ1-5|.|TRBV28|TRBD1
TGTGCCAGCAGTTCTGCCGACAGGGGGCTAGAGCCCCAGCATTTT
CASSSADRGLEPQHF
>TRBJ1-1|.|TRBV12-2|.
TGTGCAAGTCGCTTAGGGGGGGGATCATTGAACACTGAAGCTTTCTTT
CASRLGGGSLNTEAFF
>TRBJ2-1|.|TRBV6-5|TRBD2
TGTGCCAGCAGTCCCGGACTAGCGGGATCTGTTGAGCAGTTCTTC
CASSPGLAGSVEQFF
>TRBJ2-3|few|TRBV11-2|TRBD2
TGTGCCAGCAGCCACTATAGCGGGAGGCTGACAGATACGCAGTATTTT
CASSHYSGRLTDTQYF
>TRBJ1-3|.|TRBV10-3|TRBD1
TGTGCCATCAGTGACCCCGGACAGGGATCTGGAAACACCATATATTTT
CAISDPGQGSGNTIYF
>TRBJ2-1|once|TRBV15|.
TGTGCCACCAGCAGGGCGGGCCGCCCCAATGAGCAGTTCTTC
CATSRAGRPNEQFF
>TRBJ2-3|.|TRBV5-4|.
TGTGCCAGCAGCTCCTCTAGCACAGATACGCAGTATTTT
CASSSSSTDTQYF
>TRBJ1-2|once|TRBV7-2|TRBD1
TGTGCCAGCAGCCCGGGGACAGGTGACTATGGCTACACCTTC
CASSPGTGDYGYTF
>TRBJ2-3|.|TRBV4-3|TRBD1
TGCGCCAGCAGCCAATCAGGACAGGGGGGCACAGATACGCAGTATTTT
CASSQSGQGGTDTQYF
>TRBJ2-1|.|TRBV5-6|TRBD1
TGTGCCAGCAGCTCGGGACAGATCAATGAGCAGTTCTTC
CASSSGQINEQFF
>TRBJ2-2|.|TRBV9|TRBD2
TGTGCCAGCAGCACCCCCTCGGGAGGGCTTGCCGGGGAGCTGTTTTTT
CASSTPSGGLAGELFF
>TRBJ2-3|.|TRBV19|.
TGTGCCAGTAGTATGGGGGAGGGCACAGATACGCAGTATTTT
CASSMGEGTDTQYF
>TRBJ1-4|few|TRBV20-1|.
TGCAGTGCCCCTAGTCGGGAAAAACTGTTTTTT
CSAPSREKLFF
>TRBJ1-6|.|TRBV10-2|TRBD1
TGCGCCAGCAGTGAGACAGGGGGTAGAAATTCACCCCTCCACTTT
CASSETGGRNSPLHF
>TRBJ2-7|.|TRBV9|.
TGTGCCAGCAGCGTAGAGGGAGGATCTTCCTACGAGCAGTACTTC
CASSVEGGSSYEQYF
>TRBJ2-1|.|TRBV5-6|TRBD2
TGTGCCAGCAGCTCCTCGACTAGCGGCAATGAGCAGTTCTTC
CASSSSTSGNEQFF
>TRBJ2-7|.|TRBV29-1|.
TGCAGCGTTGGTTCAGGGGAGAACGGCGAGCAGTACTTC
CSVGSGENGEQYF
>TRBJ2-3|once|TRBV6-6|.
TGTGCCAGCCGCCTAAGCGCTTCCTCAACAGATACGCAGTATTTT
CASRLSASSTDTQYF
>TRBJ2-2|.|TRBV2|TRBD2
TGTGCCAGCAGTGAACGAGCGGGAGGAACCGGGGAGCTGTTTTTT
CASSERAGGTGELFF
>TRBJ2-1|.|TRBV14|.
TGTGCCAGCACCTTGAGCGGAAGCTCCTACAATGAGCAGTTCTTC
CASTLSGSSYNEQFF
>TRBJ2-2|.|TRBV4-1|.
TGCGCCAGCAGCCAAGATAGCGTGTACGGCGGGGAGCTGTTTTTT
CASSQDSVYGGELFF
>TRBJ2-7|.|TRBV19|TRBD1
TGTGCCAGTAGTATAGCGGGACAGCTGTACTTC
CASSIAGQLYF
>TRBJ1-5|once|TRBV6-1|.
TGTGCCAGCAGGCACAGAGGCAATCAGCCCCAGCATTTT
CASRHRGNQPQHF
>TRBJ2-2|few|TRBV2|.
TGTGCCAGCGACGGCGGACTGAGGGCCGGGGAGCTGTTTTTT
CASDGGLRAGELFF
>TRBJ2-3|few|TRBV7-2|.
TGTGCCAGCAGGGGCTGGGCGATCTCAGCAGATACGCAGTATTTT
CASRGWAISADTQYF
>TRBJ2-5|.|TRBV6-1|TRBD1
TGTGCCAGCAGTGAAGCGGGGAACAGGGGAGAGACCCAGTACTTC
CASSEAGNRGETQYF
>TRBJ2-2|.|TRBV29-1|.
TGCAGTGGATGGGGAGGAGGAAGGACCGGGGAGCTGTTTTTT
CSGWGGGRTGELFF
>TRBJ2-2|.|TRBV30|TRBD2
TGTGCCTGGAGTGTAAGCGGGAGTAACCCCGGGGAGCTGTTTTTT
CAWSVSGSNPGELFF